This record covers a single T cell receptor (beta chain). With V trimmed by 0 bases and J by 9 bases, 6 bases remained unmatched. There are 15 residues in the CDR3. CDR1 is GTSNPN, CDR2 SVGIG, per germline (reference sequence). Libraries were prepared by immunoSEQ multiplex PCR; TCRdb keeps only in-frame clonotypes and omits some of them. This sample carries 30,000 to 35,000 clones, roughly four fifths of them seen once, and the ten largest clones take roughly 2.5%. The data belong to a study of preoperative IRX-2 immunotherapy in early breast cancer. Treatment specified: preoperative locoregional IRX-2 cytokine immunotherapy. Samples came from a phase Ib trial of preoperative locoregional IRX-2 cytokine immunotherapy.

This chain joins TRBV30 and TRBJ1-6; 9 bases are a match to TRBD1. This specimen consisted of lymph node tissue, obtained from a patient treated with IRX-2 immunotherapy. The sequence was collected from a human donor with breast cancer. Here the CDR3 reads CAWSVRDRDISPLHF. The CDR3 nucleotides are TGTGCCTGGAGTGTACGGGACAGGGATATTTCACCCCTCCACTTT.